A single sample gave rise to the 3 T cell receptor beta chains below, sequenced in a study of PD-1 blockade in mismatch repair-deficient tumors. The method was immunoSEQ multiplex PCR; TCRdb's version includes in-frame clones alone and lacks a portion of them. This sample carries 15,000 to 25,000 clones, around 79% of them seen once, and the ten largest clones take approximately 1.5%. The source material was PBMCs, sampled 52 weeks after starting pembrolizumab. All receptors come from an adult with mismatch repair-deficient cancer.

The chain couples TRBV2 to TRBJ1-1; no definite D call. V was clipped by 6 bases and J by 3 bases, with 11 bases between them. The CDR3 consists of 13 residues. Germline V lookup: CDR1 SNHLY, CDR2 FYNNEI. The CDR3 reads CASREGPYTEAFF. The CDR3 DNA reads TGTGCCAGCAGAGAGGGCCCGTACACTGAAGCTTTCTTT.

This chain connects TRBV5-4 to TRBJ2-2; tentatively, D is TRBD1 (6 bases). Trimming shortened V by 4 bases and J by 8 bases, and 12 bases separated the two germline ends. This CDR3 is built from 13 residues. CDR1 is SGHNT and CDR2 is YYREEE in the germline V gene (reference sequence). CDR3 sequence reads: CASSPGTNGELFF. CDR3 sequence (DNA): TGTGCCAGCAGCCCCGGGACAAATGGGGAGCTGTTTTTT.

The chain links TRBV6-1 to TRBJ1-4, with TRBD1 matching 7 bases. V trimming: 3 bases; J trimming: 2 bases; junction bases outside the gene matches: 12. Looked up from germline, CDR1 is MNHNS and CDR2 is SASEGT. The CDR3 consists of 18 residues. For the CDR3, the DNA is TGTGCCAGCAGTGAGAGGACAGGTTACCTCGGCACTAATGAAAAACTGTTTTTT. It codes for CASSERTGYLGTNEKLFF.